Shown below are 7 T cell receptor beta chains from a single sample sequenced in a study of shared clonotypes between healthy human individuals. Measured with immunoSEQ multiplex PCR; TCRdb has only the in-frame clones, and not every one. The sample lists some 690,000 clones; about 90% were seen once. Sequencing input: memory CD8+ T cells from PBMCs. Subset defined: CD45RO+ cells pooled with CCR7-negative TemRA cells. The receptor source for this set is a man aged 18 to 35 in good health. Some clones in this sample may be carry-over from other donors' samples.

For this clone: Germline is not matched at one junction end, which may reflect a read error. This chain joins TRBV5-1 and TRBJ1-2; 8 bases fit TRBD1. Germline V gene lookup returns CDR1 SGHRS and CDR2 YFSETQ. The CDR3 has 16 amino acids. As DNA, the CDR3 is TGCGCCAGCAGCCATCAAAGCACGGACAGGGACTACGGCTACACCTTC. Its protein product is CASSHQSTDRDYGYTF.

Concerning this clone: The same CDR3 is also encoded by other DNA sequences in this sample. In DNA, the CDR3 is TGTGCCAGCAGCTTAGGCGACGGTTACGAGCAGTACTTC. It is translated as CASSLGDGYEQYF. V gene TRBV13 combines with J gene TRBJ2-7; D call uncertain. CDR3 size: 13 residues. V lost 0 bases to trimming and J lost 4 bases, with 7 bases between them. The germline gives CDR1 PRHDT, CDR2 FYEKMQ (reference sequence).

V usage is TRBV7-4 and J usage is TRBJ2-6; D not certain. Trimming left V 4 bases short and J 5 bases short, with 21 bases between. Germline V gives CDR1 SGHVT, CDR2 SQSDAQ. The CDR3 extends over 18 amino acids. The CDR3 DNA reads as TGTGCCAGCAGCTGGAAATACAGCTCACAAAGTCGGGCCAACGTCCTGACTTTC. It translates to CASSWKYSSQSRANVLTF.

In its sample, this clone was seen once. DNA of the CDR3: TGTGCCAGCAGTCCTGCGGGTTATGGCTACACCTTC. This sequence encodes CASSPAGYGYTF. This chain links TRBV27 with TRBJ1-2; D unresolved. The CDR3 sequence is 12 residues long. V was clipped by 5 bases and J by 5 bases, with 9 bases between them. Germline V gives CDR1 MNHEY, CDR2 SMNVEV (reference sequence).

This sequence joins TRBV7-3 and TRBJ1-1; D is perhaps TRBD1 (5 bases). The CDR3 loop spans 14 amino acids. The germline V and J ends were trimmed by 2 bases and 1 base, with 8 bases remaining between them. Germline loops: CDR1 SGHTA, CDR2 FQGTGA. The chain's CDR3 is CASSLRGPNTEAFF. The CDR3 bases are TGTGCCAGCAGCTTACGGGGCCCGAACACTGAAGCTTTCTTT.

V and J are TRBV27 and TRBJ2-5, with TRBD2 matching over 11 bases. The DNA matches TRBJ2-7 better at its end, which makes the J call doubtful. Looked up from germline, CDR1 is MNHEY and CDR2 is SMNVEV (reference sequence). CDR3 size: 15 residues. CDR3 in amino acids: CASRLAGGPGYEQYF. CDR3 DNA sequence: TGTGCCAGCAGGTTAGCGGGAGGGCCCGGGTACGAGCAGTACTTC.

This clone was seen a single time. This likely came from a read error, as a far larger clone is one base away. The same CDR3 can be traced to other DNA sequences in this sample. The rearrangement joins TRBV6-1 to TRBJ1-4; 9 bases map to TRBD1. Germline V lookup: CDR1 MNHNS, CDR2 SASEGT. This CDR3 has 18 amino acids. CDR3 coding DNA: TGTGCCAGCAGTGAACGGTGGAACAGGGGGCCAACTAATGAAAAACTGTTTTTC. Protein sequence: CASSERWNRGPTNEKLFF.